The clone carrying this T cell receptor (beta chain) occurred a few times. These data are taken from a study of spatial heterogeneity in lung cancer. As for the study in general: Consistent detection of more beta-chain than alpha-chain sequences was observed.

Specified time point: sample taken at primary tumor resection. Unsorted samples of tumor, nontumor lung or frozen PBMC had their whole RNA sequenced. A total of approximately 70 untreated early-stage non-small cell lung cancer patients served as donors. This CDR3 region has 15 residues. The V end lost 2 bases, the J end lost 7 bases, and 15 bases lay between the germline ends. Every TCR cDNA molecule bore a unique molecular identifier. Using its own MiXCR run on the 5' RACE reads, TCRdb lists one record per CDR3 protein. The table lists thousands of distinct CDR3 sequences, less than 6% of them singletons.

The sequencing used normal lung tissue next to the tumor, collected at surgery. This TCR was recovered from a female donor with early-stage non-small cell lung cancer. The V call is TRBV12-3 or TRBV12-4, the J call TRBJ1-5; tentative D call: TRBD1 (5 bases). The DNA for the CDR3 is TGTGCCAGCAGTTTATCAGGCAGGGTGGGGCAGCCCCAGCATTTT. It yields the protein CASSLSGRVGQPQHF.